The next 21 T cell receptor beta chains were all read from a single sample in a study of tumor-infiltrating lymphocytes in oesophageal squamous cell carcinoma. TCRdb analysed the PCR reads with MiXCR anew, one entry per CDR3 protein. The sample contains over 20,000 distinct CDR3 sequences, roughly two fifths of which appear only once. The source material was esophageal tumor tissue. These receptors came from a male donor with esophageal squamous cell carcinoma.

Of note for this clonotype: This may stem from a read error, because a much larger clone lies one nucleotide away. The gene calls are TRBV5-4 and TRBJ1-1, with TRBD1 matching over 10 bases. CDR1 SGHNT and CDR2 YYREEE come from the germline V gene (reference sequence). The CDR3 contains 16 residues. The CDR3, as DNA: TGTGCCGGCAGCTCCAGACAGGGGGCGGAGAGCACTGAAGCTTTCTTT. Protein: CAGSSRQGAESTEAFF.

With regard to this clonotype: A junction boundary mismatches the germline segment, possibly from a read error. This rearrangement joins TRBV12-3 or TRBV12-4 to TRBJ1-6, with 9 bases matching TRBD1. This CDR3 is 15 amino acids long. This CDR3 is CAGSTGGLTKETQYF. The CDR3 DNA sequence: TGTGCCGGCAGTACAGGGGGCTTAACCAAAGAGACCCAGTACTTT.

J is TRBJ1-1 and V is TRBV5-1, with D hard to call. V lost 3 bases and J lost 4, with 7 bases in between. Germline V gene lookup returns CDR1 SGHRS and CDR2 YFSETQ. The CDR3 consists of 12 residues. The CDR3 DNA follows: TGCGCCAGCAGCTACAGCCCCACTGAAGCTTTCTTT. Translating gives CASSYSPTEAFF. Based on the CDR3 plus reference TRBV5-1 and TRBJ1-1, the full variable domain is KAGVTQTPRYLIKTRGQQVTLSCSPISGHRSVSWYQQTPGQGLQFLFEYFSETQRNKGNFPGRFSGRQFSNSRSEMNVSTLELGDSALYLCASSYSPTEAFFGQGTRLTVV.

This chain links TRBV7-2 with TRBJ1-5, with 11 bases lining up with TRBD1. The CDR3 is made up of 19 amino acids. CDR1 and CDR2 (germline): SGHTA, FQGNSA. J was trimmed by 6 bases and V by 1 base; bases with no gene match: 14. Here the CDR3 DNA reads TGTGCCAGCAGCTTAGTTGGTTACGGGACAGGGGGTCCGGTTCAGCCCCAGCATTTT. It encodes CASSLVGYGTGGPVQPQHF.

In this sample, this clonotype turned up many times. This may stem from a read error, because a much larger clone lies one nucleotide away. The CDR3 reads CAISVSANEQYF. CDR3 bases: TGTGCCATCAGTGTTTCGGCGAATGAGCAGTACTTC. The rearrangement joins TRBV10-3 to TRBJ2-5; D not certain. The germline V gene encodes CDR1 ENHRY and CDR2 SYGVKD. Between the trimmed V and J ends, which lost 4 bases and 11 bases, there was a span of 14 bases. CDR3 length: 12 amino acids.

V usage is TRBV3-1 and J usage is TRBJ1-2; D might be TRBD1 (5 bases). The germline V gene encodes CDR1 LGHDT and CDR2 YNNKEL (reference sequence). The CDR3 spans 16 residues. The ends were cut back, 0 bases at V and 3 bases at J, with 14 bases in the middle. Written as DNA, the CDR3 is TGTGCCAGCAGCCAAGATCTCCGAGGGGTTGACTATGGCTACACCTTC. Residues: CASSQDLRGVDYGYTF.

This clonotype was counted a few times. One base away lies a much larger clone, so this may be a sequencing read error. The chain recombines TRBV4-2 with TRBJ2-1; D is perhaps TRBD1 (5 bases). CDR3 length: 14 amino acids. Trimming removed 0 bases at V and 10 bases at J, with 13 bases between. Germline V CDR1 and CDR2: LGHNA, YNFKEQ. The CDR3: CASSQDRGKAEQFF. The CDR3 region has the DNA TGTGCCAGCAGCCAAGATAGGGGCAAGGCCGAGCAGTTCTTC.

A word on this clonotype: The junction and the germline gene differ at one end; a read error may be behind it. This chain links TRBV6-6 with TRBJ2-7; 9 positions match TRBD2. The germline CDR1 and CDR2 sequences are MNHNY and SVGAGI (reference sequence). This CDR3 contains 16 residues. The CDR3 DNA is TGTGCCAGCAGTTACTCCGCGACTAGCGGCTCCCACGAGCAGTACTTT. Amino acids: CASSYSATSGSHEQYF.

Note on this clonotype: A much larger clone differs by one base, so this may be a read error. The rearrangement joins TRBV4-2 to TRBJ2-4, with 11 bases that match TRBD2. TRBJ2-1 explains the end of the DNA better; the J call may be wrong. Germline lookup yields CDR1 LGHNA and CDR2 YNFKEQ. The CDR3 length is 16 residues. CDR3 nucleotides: TGTGCCAGCAGCCAAGAACCTGTAGCGGGAGGGGAGACCCAGTTCTTC. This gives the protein CASSQEPVAGGETQFF.

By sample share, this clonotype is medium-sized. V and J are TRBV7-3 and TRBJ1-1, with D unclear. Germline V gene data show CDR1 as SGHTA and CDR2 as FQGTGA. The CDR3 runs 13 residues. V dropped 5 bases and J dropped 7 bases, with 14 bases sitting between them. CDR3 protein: CASSQDLSGEAFF. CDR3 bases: TGTGCCAGCAGCCAAGACCTCTCTGGTGAAGCTTTCTTT.

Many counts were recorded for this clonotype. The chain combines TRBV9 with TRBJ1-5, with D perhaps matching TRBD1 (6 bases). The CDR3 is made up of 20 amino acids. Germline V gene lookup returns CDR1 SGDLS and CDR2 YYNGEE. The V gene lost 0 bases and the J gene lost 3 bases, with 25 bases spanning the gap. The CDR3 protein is CASSVGDKRRIYGANQPQHF. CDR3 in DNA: TGTGCCAGCAGCGTAGGGGACAAGAGGAGGATATATGGGGCCAATCAGCCCCAGCATTTT.

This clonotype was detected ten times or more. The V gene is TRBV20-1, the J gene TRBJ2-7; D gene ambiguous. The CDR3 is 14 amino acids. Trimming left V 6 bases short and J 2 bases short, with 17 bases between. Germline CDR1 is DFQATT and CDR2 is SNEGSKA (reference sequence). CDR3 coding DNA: TGCAGTGCGGAAACGGGCAGCGAAGCCTACGAGCAGTACTTC. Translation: CSAETGSEAYEQYF.

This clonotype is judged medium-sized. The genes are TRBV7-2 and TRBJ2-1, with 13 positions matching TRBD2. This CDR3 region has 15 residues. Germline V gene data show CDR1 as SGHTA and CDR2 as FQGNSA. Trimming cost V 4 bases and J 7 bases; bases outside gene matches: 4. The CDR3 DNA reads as TGTGCCAGCAGCTGGGGGGGACTAGCGGGGAATGAGCAGTTCTTC. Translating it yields CASSWGGLAGNEQFF.

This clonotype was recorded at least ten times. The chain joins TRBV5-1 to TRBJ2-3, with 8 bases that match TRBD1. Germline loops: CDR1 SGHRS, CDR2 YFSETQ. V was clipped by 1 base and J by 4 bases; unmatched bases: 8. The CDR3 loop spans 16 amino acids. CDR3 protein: CASSLTGGSWPDTQYF. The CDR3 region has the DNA TGCGCCAGCAGCTTGACAGGGGGTAGTTGGCCAGATACGCAGTATTTT. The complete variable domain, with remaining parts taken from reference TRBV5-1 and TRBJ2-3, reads KAGVTQTPRYLIKTRGQQVTLSCSPISGHRSVSWYQQTPGQGLQFLFEYFSETQRNKGNFPGRFSGRQFSNSRSEMNVSTLELGDSALYLCASSLTGGSWPDTQYFGPGTRLTVL.

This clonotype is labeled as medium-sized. The CDR3 here is CASKVTGGNEQFF. The DNA for the CDR3 is TGTGCCAGCAAGGTGACAGGGGGCAATGAGCAGTTCTTC. The rearrangement links TRBV7-2 to TRBJ2-1, with 9 bases aligning to TRBD1. Looked up from germline, CDR1 is SGHTA and CDR2 is FQGNSA. V trimming: 7 bases; J trimming: 6 bases; junction bases outside the gene matches: 4. The CDR3 contains 13 residues.

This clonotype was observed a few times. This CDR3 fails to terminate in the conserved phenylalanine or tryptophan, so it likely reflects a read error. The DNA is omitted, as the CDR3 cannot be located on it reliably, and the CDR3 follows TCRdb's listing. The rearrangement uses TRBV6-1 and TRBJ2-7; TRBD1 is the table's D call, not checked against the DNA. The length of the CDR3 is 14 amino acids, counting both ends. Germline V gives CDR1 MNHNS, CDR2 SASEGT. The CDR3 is CASQGQGYGYTFGS.

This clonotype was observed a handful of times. The CDR3 nucleotides read TGTGCCAGCAGTTACACGGGGATCTCCTACGAGCAGTACTTC. Translation: CASSYTGISYEQYF. This chain connects TRBV6-6 to TRBJ2-1; a weak D match, TRBD2 (5 bases). The DNA matches TRBJ2-7 better at its end, which makes the J call doubtful. The CDR3 is made up of 14 amino acids. The germline gives CDR1 MNHNY, CDR2 SVGAGI (reference sequence).

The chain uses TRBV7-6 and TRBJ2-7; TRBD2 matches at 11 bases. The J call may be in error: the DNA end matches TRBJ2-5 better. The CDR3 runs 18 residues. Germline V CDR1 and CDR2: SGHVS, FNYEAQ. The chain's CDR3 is CASSLATASGGHQETQYF. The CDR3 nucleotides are TGTGCCAGCAGCTTAGCCACGGCTAGCGGGGGGCACCAAGAGACCCAGTACTTC.

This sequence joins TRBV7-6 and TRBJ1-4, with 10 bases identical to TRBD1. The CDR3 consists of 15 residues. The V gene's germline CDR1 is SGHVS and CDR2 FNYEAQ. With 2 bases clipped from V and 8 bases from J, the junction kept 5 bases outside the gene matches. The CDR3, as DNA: TGTGCCAGCAGCTTACATGGACAGGGGGAAGAAAAACTGTTTTTT. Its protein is CASSLHGQGEEKLFF.

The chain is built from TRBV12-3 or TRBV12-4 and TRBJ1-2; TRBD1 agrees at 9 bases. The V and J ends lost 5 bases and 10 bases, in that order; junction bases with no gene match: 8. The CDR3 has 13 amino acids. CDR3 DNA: TGTGCCAGCAGTCTGACAGGGGGTAGAGCCTACACCTTC. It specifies CASSLTGGRAYTF.

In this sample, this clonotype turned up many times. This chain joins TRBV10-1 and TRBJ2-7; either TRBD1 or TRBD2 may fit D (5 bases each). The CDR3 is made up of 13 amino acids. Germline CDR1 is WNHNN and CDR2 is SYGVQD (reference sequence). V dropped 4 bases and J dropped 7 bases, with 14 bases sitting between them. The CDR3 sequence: CASSALRGWEQYF. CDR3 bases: TGCGCCAGCAGTGCTCTGAGGGGTTGGGAGCAGTACTTC.